This record covers a single T cell receptor (beta chain). Its matching antigen is unknown. The CDR3 runs to 13 residues. V was trimmed by 1 base and J by 7 bases, leaving 10 bases between them. Looked up from germline, CDR1 is SNHLY and CDR2 is FYNNEI. The source of the sample is a study of T cell responses to AZD1222 COVID-19 vaccine. Here immunoSEQ multiplex PCR was the method, and the copy in TCRdb shows in-frame clones only, minus some. This sample has about 75,000 clones; about nine tenths occur once, and the top ten carry over 8%. The study's findings and limits: Among spike-specific TCRs, nearly half reportedly target unmutated variant regions. The sample set comprised mostly white British donors with more females, and clonal diversity was possibly underestimated.

This receptor was identified in an adult who received the MenACWY meningococcal vaccine as a control. The sequences come from peripheral blood, collected 28 days after the second dose of the MenACWY control vaccine. This chain uses TRBV2 with TRBJ1-1, with D unclear. The CDR3 spells CASSEVGGNEAFF. The CDR3 DNA is TGTGCCAGCAGTGAAGTAGGAGGGAATGAAGCTTTCTTT.